This T cell receptor (beta chain) was profiled in a study of blood T cells in healthy people across ages. Extractions gave at least 6 micrograms of total RNA per sample. The use of a sample-barcoded 5' primer and a J-beta primer mix characterized a second PCR of 7 to 11 cycles. Tags on each cDNA molecule came from a template-switch adaptor with 12 random nucleotides. In TCRdb, the 5' RACE reads were re-called with MiXCR into one record per CDR3 protein. The sample includes fewer than 750,000 distinct CDR3 sequences, under 65% of them seen just once. There are 16 residues in the CDR3. Germline V gene sequence: CDR1 MNHEY, CDR2 SVGAGI. The V and J ends lost 1 base and 7 bases, in that order; junction bases with no gene match: 6. Concerning this clonotype itself: As yet, its antigen is unknown.

Study-level points and caveats: TCR beta diversity per million T cells fell roughly linearly with age.

The sequence came from a woman of 80 years or more in good health. The sequencing input was blood. The J gene is TRBJ2-1, the V gene TRBV6-5, with TRBD2 identical over 11 bases. In DNA, the CDR3 is TGTGCCAGCAGTTACTTCCTAGCGGGAGGTGAAAATGAGCAGTTCTTC. Its translation is CASSYFLAGGENEQFF.